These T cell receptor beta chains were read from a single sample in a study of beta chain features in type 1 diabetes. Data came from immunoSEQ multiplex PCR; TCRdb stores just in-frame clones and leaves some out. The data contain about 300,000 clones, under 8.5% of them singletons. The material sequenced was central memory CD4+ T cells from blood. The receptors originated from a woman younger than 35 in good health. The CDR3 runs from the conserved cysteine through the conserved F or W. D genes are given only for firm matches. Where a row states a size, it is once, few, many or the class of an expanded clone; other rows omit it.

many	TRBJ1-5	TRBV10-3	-	TGTGCCATCAGTGAAGGGGATAGCAATCAGCCCCAGCATTTT	CAISEGDSNQPQHF
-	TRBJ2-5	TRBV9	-	TGTGCCAGCAGCGTTCTGGAGGGGTCTCAAGAGACCCAGTACTTC	CASSVLEGSQETQYF
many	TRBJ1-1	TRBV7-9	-	TGTGCCAGCAGCAGACGGACGGGGAACACTGAAGCTTTCTTT	CASSRRTGNTEAFF
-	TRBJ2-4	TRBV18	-	TGTGCCAGCTCACCGGGAACAGAGGGCAAAAACATTCAGTACTTC	CASSPGTEGKNIQYF
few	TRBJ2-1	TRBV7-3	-	TGTGCCAGCAGCTTATCGGCCACTTACAATGAGCAGTTCTTC	CASSLSATYNEQFF
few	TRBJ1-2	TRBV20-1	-	TGCAGTGCTAGAGAGGGACGCGGCTACACCTTC	CSAREGRGYTF
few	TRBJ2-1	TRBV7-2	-	TGTGCCAGCAGCTTCCGCGGGGTTAAGAATGAGCAGTTCTTC	CASSFRGVKNEQFF
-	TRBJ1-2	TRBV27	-	TGTGCCAGCAGTTTCTTGGGGGGCCTGTCTTATGGCTACACCTTC	CASSFLGGLSYGYTF
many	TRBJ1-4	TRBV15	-	TGTGCCACCAGCAGGGACCGGAAGCATAATGAAAAACTGTTTTTT	CATSRDRKHNEKLFF
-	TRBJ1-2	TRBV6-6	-	TGTGCCAGCCAATCGGTCTATGGCTACACCTTC	CASQSVYGYTF
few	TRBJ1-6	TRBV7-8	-	TGTGCCAGCAGCTTAGGGGGGATGGGCATCTCCTATAATTCACCCCTCCACTTT	CASSLGGMGISYNSPLHF
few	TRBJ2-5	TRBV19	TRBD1	TGTGCCAGTAGGGCGGGACAGGGGTCTCGGAAGGGCCAGGAAGAGACCCAGTACTTC	CASRAGQGSRKGQEETQYF
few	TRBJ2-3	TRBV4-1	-	TGCGCCAGCAGCCGGGGCGGGCGCTCTAGCACAGATACGCAGTATTTT	CASSRGGRSSTDTQYF
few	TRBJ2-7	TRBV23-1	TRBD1	TGCGCCAGCAGTCACACGGACAGGGGGAATATCTTCTACGAGCAGTACTTC	CASSHTDRGNIFYEQYF
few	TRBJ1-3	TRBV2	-	TGTGCCAGCAGTGAAGCGCCATCAGGGACTGGAAACACCATATATTTT	CASSEAPSGTGNTIYF
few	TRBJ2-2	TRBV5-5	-	TGTGCCAGCAGCTTGGTCACAGGGAGCGGGGAGCTGTTTTTT	CASSLVTGSGELFF
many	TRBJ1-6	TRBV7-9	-	TGTGCCAGCAGCTTAGCGCCCAAGAATTCACCCCTCCACTTT	CASSLAPKNSPLHF
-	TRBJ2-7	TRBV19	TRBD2	TGTGCCAGTAAGGTTAGCGGGAGCTTCTACGAGCAGTACTTC	CASKVSGSFYEQYF
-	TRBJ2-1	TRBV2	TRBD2	TGTGCCAGCAGTTTAGCGGGAGGAGGGTACAATGAGCAGTTCTTC	CASSLAGGGYNEQFF
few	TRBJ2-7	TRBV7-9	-	TGTGCCAGCAGCTACCCTTCCTACGAGCAGTACTTC	CASSYPSYEQYF
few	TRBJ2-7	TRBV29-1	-	TGCAGCGTTGGAACCCTGGGTGATAACTACGAGCAGTACTTC	CSVGTLGDNYEQYF
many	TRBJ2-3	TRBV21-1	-	TGTGCCAGCACACCGAACAGGGGTAGCACAGATACGCAGTATTTT	CASTPNRGSTDTQYF
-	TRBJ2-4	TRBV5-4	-	TGTGCCAGCAGCGGAACGGGCAAAGGGACCAAAAACATTCAGTACTTC	CASSGTGKGTKNIQYF
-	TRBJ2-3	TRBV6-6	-	TGTGCCAGCAGTTACTCGACAGCAAGCACAGATACGCAGTATTTT	CASSYSTASTDTQYF
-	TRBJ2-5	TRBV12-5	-	TGTGCTAGGGGGGGTAGCGGAGAACTTTACCAAGAGACCCAGTACTTC	CARGGSGELYQETQYF
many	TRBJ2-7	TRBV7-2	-	TGTGCCAGCAGCTTAAGGTTCGTGGCCGAGCAGTACTTC	CASSLRFVAEQYF
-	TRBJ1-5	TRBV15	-	TGTGCCACCAGCAGAGAGGTTCCGTCGGGTCAGCCCCAGCATTTT	CATSREVPSGQPQHF
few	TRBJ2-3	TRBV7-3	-	TGTGCCAGCAGCTTAACGGGCAGGGCGCTCACAGATACGCAGTATTTT	CASSLTGRALTDTQYF
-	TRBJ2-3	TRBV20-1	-	TGCAGTGCGGGGTTTAGAGATACGCAGTATTTT	CSAGFRDTQYF
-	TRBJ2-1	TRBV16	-	TGTGCCAGCAGCCAATCGTTGGGGAGCTCCTACAATGAGCAGTTCTTC	CASSQSLGSSYNEQFF
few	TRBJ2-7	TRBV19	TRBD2	TGTGCCAGTAGTCGGGGAGGGGATACCTACGAGCAGTACTTC	CASSRGGDTYEQYF
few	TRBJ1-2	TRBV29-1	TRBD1	TGCAGCGTTGTTACAGGGGGCGCCCCTAATGGCTACACCTTC	CSVVTGGAPNGYTF
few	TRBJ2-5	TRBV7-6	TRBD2	TGTGCCAGCAGCCGGAAACCTACTAGCGGGAGCCAAGAGACCCAGTACTTC	CASSRKPTSGSQETQYF
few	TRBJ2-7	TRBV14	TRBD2	TGTGCCAGCAGCCCCGGACTAGCGTCGGGGGAGCAGTACTTC	CASSPGLASGEQYF
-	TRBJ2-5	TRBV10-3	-	TGTGCCATCAGAGCTAAATACGAACGAACCAAAGAGACCCAGTACTTC	CAIRAKYERTKETQYF
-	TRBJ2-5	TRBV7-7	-	TGTGCTAGCAGCTTATCGAGAGGGTCGCAAGAGACCCAGTACTTC	CASSLSRGSQETQYF
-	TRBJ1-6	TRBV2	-	TGTGCCAGCAGAGACGGAGGGGGGAATTCACCCCTCCACTTT	CASRDGGGNSPLHF
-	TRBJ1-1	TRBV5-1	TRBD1	TGCGCCAGCAGCTGGACCGGGACAGGGAACACTGAAGCTTTCTTT	CASSWTGTGNTEAFF
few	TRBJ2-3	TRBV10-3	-	TGTGCCATCAGTGGGGGCCCCAGGGATACGCAGTATTTT	CAISGGPRDTQYF
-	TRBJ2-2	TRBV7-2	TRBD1	TGTGCCAGCAGGATAACAGGGGCCGGGGAGCTGTTTTTT	CASRITGAGELFF
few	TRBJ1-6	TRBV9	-	TGTGCCAGCAGCGCCCAGTTGAGTGGTACACCCCTCCACTTT	CASSAQLSGTPLHF
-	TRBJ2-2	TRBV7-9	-	TGTGCCAGCAACCCCCCCCAGGGGCCCGGGGAGCTGTTTTTT	CASNPPQGPGELFF
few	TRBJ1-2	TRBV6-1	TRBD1	TGTGCCAGCAGGTTTGGGGACAGGGATGGAGGCTACACCTTC	CASRFGDRDGGYTF
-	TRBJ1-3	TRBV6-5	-	TGTGCCAGCAGTCTTCAGGTTACCTCTGGAAACACCATATATTTT	CASSLQVTSGNTIYF
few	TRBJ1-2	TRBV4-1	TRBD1	TGCGCCAGCAGCCAAGGAACCGGGACAGGGTCCATCGATGGCTACACCTTC	CASSQGTGTGSIDGYTF
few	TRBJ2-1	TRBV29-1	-	TGCAGCGTTGAAGATTTGAGACGGAGCTCCTACAATGAGCAGTTCTTC	CSVEDLRRSSYNEQFF
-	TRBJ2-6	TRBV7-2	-	TGTGCCAGCAGCCCTAGGGGCCGCTCTGGGGCCAACGTCCTGACTTTC	CASSPRGRSGANVLTF
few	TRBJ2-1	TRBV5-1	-	TGCGCCAGCAGCGCACAGGGGGGGAGCAATGAGCAGTTCTTC	CASSAQGGSNEQFF
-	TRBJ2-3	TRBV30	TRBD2	TGTGCCTGGAGTGGGGCGCCGCTGGGAGGGAAGGAGACAGATACGCAGTATTTT	CAWSGAPLGGKETDTQYF
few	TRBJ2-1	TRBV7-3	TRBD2	TGTGCCAGCAGCCCGGGAGGTCCCGTAAAAAATGAGCAGTTCTTC	CASSPGGPVKNEQFF
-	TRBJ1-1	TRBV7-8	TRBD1	TGTGCCAGCAGCCTTACACAGGGGTCCGGCACTGAAGCTTTCTTT	CASSLTQGSGTEAFF
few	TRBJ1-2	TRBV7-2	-	TGTGCCAGCAGTTCGACCAGATATGGCTACACCTTC	CASSSTRYGYTF
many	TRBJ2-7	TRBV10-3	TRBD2	TGTGCCATCAGATTGGCGGGAGGACTCGAGCAGTACTTC	CAIRLAGGLEQYF
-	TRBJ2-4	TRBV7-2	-	TGCGCCAGCAGCCAAGATTTCGGGAGAAACATTCAGTACTTC	CASSQDFGRNIQYF
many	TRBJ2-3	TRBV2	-	TGTGCCCGCCAGGACTACACAGATACGCAGTATTTT	CARQDYTDTQYF